This TCR beta chain came from a study of T cell responses to AZD1222 COVID-19 vaccine. Study at large: It was second doses at about 4 or about 12 weeks that were pooled. Study-level points and caveats: Spike-specific TCR breadth and depth rose after two AZD1222 doses. As reported, nearly half of all spike-specific TCRs target variant regions that are unmutated. Clonal diversity was possibly underestimated, and white British individuals and females predominated among donors.

The V end was cut by 6 bases, the J end by 7 bases, with 9 bases between. The CDR3 runs 12 residues. CDR1 and CDR2 (germline): KGHSH, LQKENI. Method: immunoSEQ multiplex PCR; TCRdb's copy keeps in-frame clones and lacks some. Of approximately 120,000 clones listed, roughly 86% are singletons. As regards this clone: The antigen is unknown.

The chain employs TRBV18 and TRBJ1-4; weak D call: TRBD1 (5 bases). The source is an adult in good health. This specimen was peripheral blood, taken on day 0 of AZD1222 vaccination. The CDR3 protein is CASSLRGEKLFF. Written as DNA, the CDR3 is TGTGCCAGCTCCCTAAGGGGTGAAAAACTGTTTTTT. Full variable domain (remainder filled in from reference TRBV18 and TRBJ1-4): NAGVMQNPRHLVRRRGQEARLRCSPMKGHSHVYWYRQLPEEGLKFMVYLQKENIIDESGMPKERFSAEFPKEGPSILRIQQVVRGDSAAYFCASSLRGEKLFFGSGTQLSVL.